This entry is about one T cell receptor beta chain. Source study methods: Amplification of reference gene primers provided the estimated nucleated cell counts. Method: immunoSEQ multiplex PCR; TCRdb's copy keeps in-frame clones and lacks some. The V and J calls and clone size come from that table; D and trimming were worked out from the DNA. The sample includes 85,000 to 130,000 clones, around four fifths of them seen just once. This specimen comes from a study of blood T cell repertoires in COVID-19. In the study overall: Italy, Spain and the United States were the sources of the convalescent and acute COVID-19 samples. Sample material is recorded as cDNA or gDNA derived from T cells, B-cell-depleted T cells, or PBMCs.

The sequenced sample was peripheral blood. The TCR was taken from a man aged 60-69 years with acute or convalescent COVID-19.

This chain's CDR3 is CSVAGNSNQPQHF. The CDR3, as DNA: TGCAGCGTTGCAGGAAATAGCAATCAGCCCCAGCATTTT. The gene calls are TRBV29-1 and TRBJ1-5; D gene uncertain. The CDR3 runs 13 residues. CDR1 and CDR2 (germline): SQVTM, ANQGSEA. V lost 4 bases to trimming and J lost 0 bases, with 7 bases between them.